The 6 T cell receptor beta chains below were found in one sample sequenced in a study of blood T cells in healthy people across ages. A second PCR of roughly 7 to 11 cycles used a sample-barcoded 5' primer and a J-beta primer mix. TCRdb fed the 5' RACE reads into MiXCR, producing one record per CDR3 protein. The sample shows around 750,000 distinct CDR3 sequences, about 53% of them seen only once. Source material: blood. Receptor source: a man older than 75 in good health.

The sample holds a few counts of this clonotype. The chain couples TRBV12-3 or TRBV12-4 to TRBJ1-5; no definite D call. The CDR3 contains 12 residues. V dropped 6 bases and J dropped 6 bases, with 9 bases sitting between them. CDR3 DNA: TGTGCCAGCAGAACTGGAAGTCAGCCCCAGCATTTT. Translation: CASRTGSQPQHF.

V gene TRBV18 combines with J gene TRBJ2-4; 7 nucleotides agree with TRBD2. The ends lost 0 bases at V and 13 bases at J; junction bases unmatched: 12. CDR1 and CDR2 (germline): KGHSH, LQKENI. The length of the CDR3 is 15 residues. The CDR3 loop is CASSPPPSGNAEQYF. CDR3 sequence (DNA): TGTGCCAGCTCACCACCGCCTAGCGGAAACGCTGAGCAGTACTTC.

This clonotype was seen more than once but under ten times. The chain has TRBV12-3 or TRBV12-4 and TRBJ2-7; TRBD2 matches at 9 bases. The CDR3 runs 18 residues. V was pared by 2 bases and J by 2 bases, with 13 bases of the junction left unmatched. CDR3 protein: CASSLSAGGYTSTYEQYF. The CDR3 DNA is TGTGCCAGCAGTTTATCTGCGGGAGGGTATACTTCAACCTACGAGCAGTACTTC.

V and J are TRBV5-1 and TRBJ2-5; 11 positions match TRBD1. Unmatched junction bases numbered 5, after V lost 4 bases and J lost 3 bases. Germline assignment: CDR1 SGHRS and CDR2 YFSETQ. CDR3 size: 15 residues. CDR3 protein: CASSGTGGREETQYF. CDR3 nucleotides: TGCGCCAGCAGCGGGACAGGGGGGAGAGAAGAGACCCAGTACTTC. Using reference TRBV5-1 and TRBJ2-5 for the parts outside the CDR3, the full variable domain is KAGVTQTPRYLIKTRGQQVTLSCSPISGHRSVSWYQQTPGQGLQFLFEYFSETQRNKGNFPGRFSGRQFSNSRSEMNVSTLELGDSALYLCASSGTGGREETQYFGPGTRLLVL.

The V gene is TRBV27, the J gene TRBJ1-1, with a possible D match to TRBD1 (6 bases). Germline V lookup: CDR1 MNHEY, CDR2 SMNVEV (reference sequence). V lost 7 bases, J lost 5 bases, and 20 bases lay in between. There are 15 residues in the CDR3. CDR3 sequence reads: CASKPAGGGWTEAFF. CDR3 sequence (DNA): TGTGCCAGCAAACCAGCTGGAGGGGGATGGACTGAAGCTTTCTTT.

The chain combines TRBV3-1 with TRBJ1-5; TRBD1 matches 7 bases. This CDR3 contains 14 residues. The V and J ends lost 2 bases and 4 bases, in that order; junction bases with no gene match: 2. Germline CDR1 is LGHDT and CDR2 is YNNKEL (reference sequence). CDR3 DNA sequence: TGTGCCAGCAGCCAACGGGACAGAAATCAGCCCCAGCATTTT. Residues: CASSQRDRNQPQHF.